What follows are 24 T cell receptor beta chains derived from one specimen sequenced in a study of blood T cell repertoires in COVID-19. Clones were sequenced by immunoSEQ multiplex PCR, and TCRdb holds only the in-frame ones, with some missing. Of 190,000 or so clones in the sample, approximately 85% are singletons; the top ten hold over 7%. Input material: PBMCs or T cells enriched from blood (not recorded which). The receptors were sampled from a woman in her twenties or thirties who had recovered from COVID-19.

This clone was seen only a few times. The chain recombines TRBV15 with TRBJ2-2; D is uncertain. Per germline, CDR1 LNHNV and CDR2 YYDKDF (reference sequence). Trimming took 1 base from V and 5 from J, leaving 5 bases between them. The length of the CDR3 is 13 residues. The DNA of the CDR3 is TGTGCCACCAGCAGAGTCCGTACCGGGGAGCTGTTTTTT. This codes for CATSRVRTGELFF. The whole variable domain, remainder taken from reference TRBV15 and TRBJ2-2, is DAMVIQNPRYQVTQFGKPVTLSCSQTLNHNVMYWYQQKSSQAPKLLFHYYDKDFNNEADTPDNFQSRRPNTSFCFLDIRSPGLGDTAMYLCATSRVRTGELFFGEGSRLTVL.

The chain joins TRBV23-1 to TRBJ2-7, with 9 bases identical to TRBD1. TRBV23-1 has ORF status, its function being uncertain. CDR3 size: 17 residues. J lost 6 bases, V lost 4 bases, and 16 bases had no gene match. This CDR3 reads CASSLHNIRGGQGEQYF. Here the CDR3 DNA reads TGCGCCAGCAGTCTCCACAATATCAGGGGGGGACAGGGCGAGCAGTACTTC.

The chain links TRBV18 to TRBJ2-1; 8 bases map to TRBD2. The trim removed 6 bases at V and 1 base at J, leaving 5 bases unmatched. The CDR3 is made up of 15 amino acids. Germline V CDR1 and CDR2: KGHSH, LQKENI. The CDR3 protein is CASSQGGRSYNEQFF. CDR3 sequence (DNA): TGTGCCAGCTCGCAGGGCGGGAGGTCCTACAATGAGCAGTTCTTC. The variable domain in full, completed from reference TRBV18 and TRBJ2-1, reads NAGVMQNPRHLVRRRGQEARLRCSPMKGHSHVYWYRQLPEEGLKFMVYLQKENIIDESGMPKERFSAEFPKEGPSILRIQQVVRGDSAAYFCASSQGGRSYNEQFFGPGTRLTVL.

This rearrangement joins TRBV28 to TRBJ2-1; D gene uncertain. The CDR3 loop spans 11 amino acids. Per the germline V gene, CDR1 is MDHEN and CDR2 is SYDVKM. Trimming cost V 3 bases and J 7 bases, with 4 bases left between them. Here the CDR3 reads CASSFRNEQFF. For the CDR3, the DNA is TGTGCCAGCAGTTTCAGGAATGAGCAGTTCTTC.

The CDR3 loop reads CASSSPSGSSYNEQFF. CDR3 nucleotides: TGTGCCAGCAGCTCACCCAGCGGGAGCTCCTACAATGAGCAGTTCTTC. The chain uses TRBV7-6 and TRBJ2-1; TRBD2 agrees at 8 bases. This CDR3 is built from 16 residues. V shed 4 bases, J shed 0 bases, and the junction held 5 bases outside the gene matches. From germline, CDR1 is SGHVS and CDR2 FNYEAQ.

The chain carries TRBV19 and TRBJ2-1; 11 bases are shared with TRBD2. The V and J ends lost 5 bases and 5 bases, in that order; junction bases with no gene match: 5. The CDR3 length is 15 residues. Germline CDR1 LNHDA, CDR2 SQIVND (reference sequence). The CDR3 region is CASSPGTSGNNEQFF. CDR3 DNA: TGTGCCAGTAGTCCTGGGACTAGCGGCAACAATGAGCAGTTCTTC.

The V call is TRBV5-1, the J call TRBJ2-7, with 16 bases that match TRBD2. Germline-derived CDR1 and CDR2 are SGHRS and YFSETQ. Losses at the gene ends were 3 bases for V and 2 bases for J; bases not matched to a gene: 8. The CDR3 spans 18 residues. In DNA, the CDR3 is TGCGCCAGCAGCTCGGGACTAGCGGGAGGGCCGGTTACCTACGAGCAGTACTTC. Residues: CASSSGLAGGPVTYEQYF.

The CDR3 region has the DNA TGCAGCGTTGTCCCGGGAAACAGACCCACAGATACGCAGTATTTT. Encoded protein: CSVVPGNRPTDTQYF. This chain joins TRBV29-1 and TRBJ2-3; D may be TRBD2 (5 bases). The CDR3 spans 15 residues. Looked up from germline, CDR1 is SQVTM and CDR2 is ANQGSEA. Trimming left V 4 bases short and J 2 bases short, with 16 bases between.

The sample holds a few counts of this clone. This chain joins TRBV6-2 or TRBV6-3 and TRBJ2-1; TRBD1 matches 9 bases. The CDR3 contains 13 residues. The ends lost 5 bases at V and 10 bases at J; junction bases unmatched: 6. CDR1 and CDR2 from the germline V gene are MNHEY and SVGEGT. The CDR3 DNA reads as TGTGCCAGCAGTGGGTGGACAGGGGACGAGCAGTTCTTC. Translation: CASSGWTGDEQFF.

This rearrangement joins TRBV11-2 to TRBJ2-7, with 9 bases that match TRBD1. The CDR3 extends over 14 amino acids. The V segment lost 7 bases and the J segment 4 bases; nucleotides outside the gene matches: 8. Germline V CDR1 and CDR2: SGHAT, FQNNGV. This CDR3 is CASTIDRGGYEQYF. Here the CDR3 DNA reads TGTGCCAGCACCATCGACAGGGGGGGTTACGAGCAGTACTTC.

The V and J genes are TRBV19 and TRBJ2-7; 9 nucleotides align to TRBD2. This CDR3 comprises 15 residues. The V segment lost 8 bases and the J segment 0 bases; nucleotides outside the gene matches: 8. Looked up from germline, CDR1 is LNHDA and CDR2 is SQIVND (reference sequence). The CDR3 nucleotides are TGTGCCAGTGGGCTAGCGGGACGCCCCTCCTACGAGCAGTACTTC. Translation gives CASGLAGRPSYEQYF.

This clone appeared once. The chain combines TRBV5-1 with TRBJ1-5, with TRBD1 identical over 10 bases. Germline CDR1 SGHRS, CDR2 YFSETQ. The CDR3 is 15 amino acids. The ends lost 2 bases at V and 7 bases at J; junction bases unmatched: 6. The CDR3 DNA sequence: TGCGCCAGCAGCTTAACCGGGACAGGGGAGCAGCCCCAGCATTTT. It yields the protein CASSLTGTGEQPQHF.

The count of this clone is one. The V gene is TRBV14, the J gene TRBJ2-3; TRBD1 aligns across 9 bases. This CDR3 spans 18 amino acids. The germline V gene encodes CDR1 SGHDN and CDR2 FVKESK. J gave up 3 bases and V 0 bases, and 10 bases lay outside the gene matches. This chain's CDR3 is CASSQDILDRGKTDTQYF. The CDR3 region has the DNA TGTGCCAGCAGCCAAGATATCTTGGACAGGGGCAAAACAGATACGCAGTATTTT.

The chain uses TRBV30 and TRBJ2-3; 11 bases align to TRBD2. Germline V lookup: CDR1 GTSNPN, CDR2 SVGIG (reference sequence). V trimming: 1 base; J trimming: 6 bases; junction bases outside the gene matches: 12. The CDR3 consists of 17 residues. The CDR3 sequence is CAWSDPLLAGESDTQYF. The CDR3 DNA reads TGTGCCTGGAGTGACCCTTTACTAGCGGGAGAATCTGATACGCAGTATTTT.

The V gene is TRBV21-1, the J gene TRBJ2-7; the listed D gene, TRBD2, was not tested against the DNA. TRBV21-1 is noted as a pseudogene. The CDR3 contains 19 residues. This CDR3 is CASSKSEGLAESYSYEQYF. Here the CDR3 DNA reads TGTGCCAGCAGCAAAAGTGAGGGACTAGCGGAAAGCTACTCCTACGAGCAGTACTTC.

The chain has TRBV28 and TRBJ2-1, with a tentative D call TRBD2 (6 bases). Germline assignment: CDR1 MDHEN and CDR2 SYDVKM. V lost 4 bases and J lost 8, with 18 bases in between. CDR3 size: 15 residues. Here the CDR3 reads CASSYTGTPPDEQFF. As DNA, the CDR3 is TGTGCCAGCAGTTATACCGGGACTCCCCCCGATGAGCAGTTCTTC.

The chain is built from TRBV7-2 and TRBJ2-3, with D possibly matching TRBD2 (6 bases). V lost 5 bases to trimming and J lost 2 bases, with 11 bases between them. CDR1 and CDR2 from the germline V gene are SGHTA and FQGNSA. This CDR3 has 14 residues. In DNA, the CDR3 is TGTGCCAGCAGCCCGTCTAGCGTCACAGATACGCAGTATTTT. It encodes CASSPSSVTDTQYF.

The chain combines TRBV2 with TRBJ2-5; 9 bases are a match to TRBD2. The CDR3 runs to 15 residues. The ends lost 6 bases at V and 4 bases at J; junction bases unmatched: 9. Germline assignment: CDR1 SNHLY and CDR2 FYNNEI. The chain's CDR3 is CASSKSGRPGETQYF. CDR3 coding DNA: TGTGCCAGCAGCAAGAGCGGGAGGCCAGGAGAGACCCAGTACTTC. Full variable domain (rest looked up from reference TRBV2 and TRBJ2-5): EPEVTQTPSHQVTQMGQEVILRCVPISNHLYFYWYRQILGQKVEFLVSFYNNEISEKSEIFDDQFSVERPDGSNFTLKIRSTKLEDSAMYFCASSKSGRPGETQYFGPGTRLLVL.

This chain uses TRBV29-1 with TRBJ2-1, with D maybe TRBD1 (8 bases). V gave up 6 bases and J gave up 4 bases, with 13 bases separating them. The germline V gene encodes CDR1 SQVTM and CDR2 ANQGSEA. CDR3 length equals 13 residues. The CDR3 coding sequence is TGCAGCGTATCACAGGGGGGGTACAATGAGCAGTTCTTC. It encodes CSVSQGGYNEQFF.

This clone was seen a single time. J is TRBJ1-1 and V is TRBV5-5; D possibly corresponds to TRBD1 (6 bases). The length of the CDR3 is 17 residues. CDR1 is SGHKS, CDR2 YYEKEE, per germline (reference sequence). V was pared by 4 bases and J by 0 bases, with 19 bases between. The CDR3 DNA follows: TGTGCCAGCAGCGACCAAACAGGGTCTTACATGAACACTGAAGCTTTCTTT. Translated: CASSDQTGSYMNTEAFF. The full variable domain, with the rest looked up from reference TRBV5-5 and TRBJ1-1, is DAGVTQSPTHLIKTRGQQVTLRCSPISGHKSVSWYQQVLGQGPQFIFQYYEKEERGRGNFPDRFSARQFPNYSSELNVNALLLGDSALYLCASSDQTGSYMNTEAFFGQGTRLTVV.

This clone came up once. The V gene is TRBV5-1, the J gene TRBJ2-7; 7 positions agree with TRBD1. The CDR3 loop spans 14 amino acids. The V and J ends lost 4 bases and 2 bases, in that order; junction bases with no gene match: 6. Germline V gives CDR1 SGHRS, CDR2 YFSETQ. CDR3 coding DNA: TGCGCCAGCAGCCAGAGGGGGCGTGCCTACGAGCAGTACTTC. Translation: CASSQRGRAYEQYF.

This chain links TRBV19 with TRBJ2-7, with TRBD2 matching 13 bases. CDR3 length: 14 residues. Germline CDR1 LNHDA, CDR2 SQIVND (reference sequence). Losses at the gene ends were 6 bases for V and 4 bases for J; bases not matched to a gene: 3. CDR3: CASSGLAGVYEQYF. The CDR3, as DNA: TGTGCCAGTAGCGGACTAGCGGGAGTGTACGAGCAGTACTTC. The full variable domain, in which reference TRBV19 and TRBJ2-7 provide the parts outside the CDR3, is DGGITQSPKYLFRKEGQNVTLSCEQNLNHDAMYWYRQDPGQGLRLIYYSQIVNDFQKGDIAEGYSVSREKKESFPLTVTSAQKNPTAFYLCASSGLAGVYEQYFGPGTRLTVT.

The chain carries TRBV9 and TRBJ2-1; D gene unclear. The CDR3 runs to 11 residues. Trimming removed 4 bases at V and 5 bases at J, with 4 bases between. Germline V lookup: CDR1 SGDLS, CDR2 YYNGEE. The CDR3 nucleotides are TGTGCCAGCAGCCGCGACAATGAGCAGTTCTTC. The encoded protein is CASSRDNEQFF.

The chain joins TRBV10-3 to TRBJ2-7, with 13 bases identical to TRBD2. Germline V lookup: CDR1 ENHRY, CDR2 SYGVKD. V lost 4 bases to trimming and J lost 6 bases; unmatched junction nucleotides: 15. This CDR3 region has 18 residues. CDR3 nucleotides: TGTGCCATCAGTGGGACCAGACCGCGGACTAGCGGGAGTTTCGAGCAGTACTTC. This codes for CAISGTRPRTSGSFEQYF.